This T cell receptor (beta chain) was profiled in a study of cytomegalovirus exposure and HLA in healthy donors. Study observations and caveats: The study flagged around 160 TCR beta chains as cytomegalovirus-associated. Accurate prediction of HLA-A and HLA-B alleles (for most subjects) was reportedly achieved from TCR beta sequences. Analyses of presence/absence relied on an assumption of roughly uniform sequencing depth across donors.

CDR1 and CDR2 from the germline V gene are SGHAT and FQDESV (reference sequence). V lost 5 bases, J lost 2 bases, and 6 bases stayed unmatched. This CDR3 contains 15 residues. 13 Jbeta primers and 60 Vbeta primers were used for the PCR. Original processing notes: Roughly 11 million shared chains were among the roughly 80 million unique TCR beta chains that a later analysis counted. Profiled with immunoSEQ multiplex PCR; TCRdb holds only in-frame clones, not every one. V, J and clone size were drawn from that table, and D and trimming were deduced from the DNA. The sample contains 100,000 to 150,000 clones, roughly 80% of which appear only once. This clone was detected a few times. Its antigen is currently unknown.

Sequencing was performed on PBMCs. The sequence derives from a man aged 25-40 years in good health and CMV-seropositive. The chain employs TRBV11-1 and TRBJ2-7; 10 nucleotides agree with TRBD2. For the CDR3, the DNA is TGTGCCAGCAGCCCAACCGGGACTAGCGCCTACGAGCAGTACTTC. Translating gives CASSPTGTSAYEQYF.